This passage covers 21 T cell receptor beta chains from one sample sequenced in a study of T cells in Graves' hyperthyroidism and ophthalmopathy. Amplified regions were TCR beta CDR3 sequences from RNA transcripts. Using the HTBI primer set, a first-round RT-PCR was run on the TCR CDR3. TCRdb reanalysed the multiplex PCR reads using MiXCR and keeps one entry per CDR3 protein. The sample yields over 120,000 distinct CDR3 sequences, 22% seen once. Sequencing was performed on blood. These receptors were obtained from a woman aged 45-59 years with Graves' hyperthyroidism that later progressed to Graves' ophthalmopathy.

As concerns this clonotype: This may arise from a read error, as a much more abundant clone is one base away. This chain joins TRBV29-1 and TRBJ1-1; D is undetermined. Trimming left V 4 bases short and J 3 bases short, with 6 bases between. CDR3 size: 11 residues. Germline V gene data show CDR1 as SQVTM and CDR2 as ANQGSEA. This CDR3 reads CSVGSDTEAFF. The CDR3 bases are TGCAGCGTTGGGTCGGACACTGAAGCTTTCTTT.

The chain recombines TRBV5-1 with TRBJ2-7; the D gene is possibly TRBD1 (6 bases). The V gene's germline CDR1 is SGHRS and CDR2 YFSETQ. V was cut by 4 bases and J by 2 bases, with 19 bases left in between. CDR3 length: 16 residues. This CDR3 is CASSQAIDRQPYEQYF. In DNA, the CDR3 is TGCGCCAGCAGCCAAGCAATCGACAGGCAACCCTACGAGCAGTACTTC.

This clonotype was counted at least ten times. Here the CDR3 reads CASSPYRGGDLGELFF. CDR3 coding DNA: TGTGCCAGCAGCCCCTACCGGGGGGGCGACCTTGGGGAGCTGTTTTTT. The chain couples TRBV9 to TRBJ2-2, with TRBD2 identical over 8 bases. The CDR3 totals 16 residues. V dropped 4 bases and J dropped 8; count of bases not matched to a gene: 13. Germline V gene lookup returns CDR1 SGDLS and CDR2 YYNGEE.

This clonotype has ten or more counts. The junction shows a germline mismatch at one end, possibly a read error. J is TRBJ2-1 and V is TRBV5-1; D is undetermined. Germline CDR1 and CDR2: SGHRS and YFSETQ. This CDR3 contains 15 residues. CDR3 residues: CASSLIPVGYDEQFF. The CDR3 nucleotides read TGCGCCAGCAGCTTGATTCCGGTGGGCTACGATGAGCAGTTCTTC.

The chain uses TRBV28 and TRBJ2-1; TRBD2 aligns across 7 bases. V was pared by 3 bases and J by 7 bases, with 6 bases of the junction left unmatched. Germline values: CDR1 MDHEN, CDR2 SYDVKM. The CDR3 length is 14 residues. The CDR3 is CASSFGGGQNEQFF. The CDR3 DNA reads TGTGCCAGCAGTTTTGGGGGAGGGCAAAATGAGCAGTTCTTC.

This clonotype was counted ten times or more. This sequence joins TRBV27 and TRBJ1-5; no reliable D call. Looked up from germline, CDR1 is MNHEY and CDR2 is SMNVEV (reference sequence). V was shortened by 6 bases and J by 2 bases, with 17 bases between the two germline ends. The CDR3 consists of 16 residues. In nucleotides, the CDR3 is TGTGCCAGCAGACCGATTACGACTCGGGGCAATCAGCCCCAGCATTTT. Translated, it gives CASRPITTRGNQPQHF.

This clonotype has ten or more counts. V usage is TRBV7-9 and J usage is TRBJ1-1; D gene ambiguous. CDR1 is SEHNR, CDR2 FQNEAQ, per germline (reference sequence). This CDR3 spans 12 amino acids. With 7 bases removed from V and 0 bases from J, the gap between germline ends came to 6 bases. CDR3 nucleotide sequence: TGTGCCAGCAACTACATGAACACTGAAGCTTTCTTT. Translating gives CASNYMNTEAFF.

The sample holds many counts of this clonotype. The chain joins TRBV30 to TRBJ1-4; 8 nucleotides match TRBD1. This CDR3 comprises 14 residues. CDR1 is GTSNPN, CDR2 SVGIG, per germline (reference sequence). The V and J ends lost 7 bases and 4 bases, in that order; junction bases with no gene match: 8. The CDR3 reads CASRDRLINEKLFF. The CDR3 bases are TGTGCCTCCCGGGACAGGTTGATTAATGAAAAACTGTTTTTT.

CDR3 region: CASTSGVPRNEQFF. In DNA form, the CDR3 reads TGTGCCAGCACCTCTGGAGTGCCCCGGAATGAGCAGTTCTTC. V and J are TRBV5-5 and TRBJ2-1; D not certain. V was pared by 6 bases and J by 7 bases, with 17 bases between. There are 14 residues in the CDR3. CDR1 SGHKS and CDR2 YYEKEE come from the germline V gene (reference sequence).

This sequence joins TRBV6-1 and TRBJ1-2; 9 bases match TRBD1. Germline values: CDR1 MNHNS, CDR2 SASEGT. Unmatched junction bases numbered 5, after V lost 7 bases and J lost 2 bases. The CDR3 covers 14 residues. As DNA, the CDR3 is TGTGCCAGCACTCGGACAGGGGCCAACTATGGCTACACCTTC. Its protein is CASTRTGANYGYTF.

This clonotype was seen at least ten times. The chain carries TRBV30 and TRBJ1-4, with 8 nucleotides matching TRBD1. Unmatched junction bases numbered 6, after V lost 1 base and J lost 2 bases. CDR3 length: 16 residues. Germline V lookup: CDR1 GTSNPN, CDR2 SVGIG (reference sequence). The CDR3 region has the DNA TGTGCCTGGAGTGGGGGACGGGACAGGACTAATGAAAAACTGTTTTTT. This translates into CAWSGGRDRTNEKLFF.

The chain recombines TRBV11-2 with TRBJ2-5; 7 nucleotides align to TRBD1. The CDR3 sequence is 14 residues long. CDR1 and CDR2 (germline): SGHAT, FQNNGV. V lost 4 bases, J lost 1 base, and 3 bases stayed unmatched. This chain's CDR3 is CASSSGDSQETQYF. CDR3 coding DNA: TGTGCCAGCAGCTCCGGGGACAGCCAAGAGACCCAGTACTTC.

V and J are TRBV4-2 and TRBJ2-7; 8 nucleotides agree with TRBD2. Germline loops: CDR1 LGHNA, CDR2 YNFKEQ. There are 16 residues in the CDR3. V trimming: 4 bases; J trimming: 2 bases; junction bases outside the gene matches: 10. CDR3 DNA sequence: TGTGCCAGCAGCCTATTAGGTAGCGGGGATACCTACGAGCAGTACTTC. Translating gives CASSLLGSGDTYEQYF.

This clonotype came up many times. CDR3 loop: CASSQGLTSYEQYF. The CDR3 nucleotides read TGTGCCAGCAGCCAAGGGCTGACTTCCTACGAGCAGTACTTC. V and J are TRBV3-1 and TRBJ2-7, with no clear D. This CDR3 contains 14 residues. Germline CDR1 LGHDT, CDR2 YNNKEL (reference sequence). V lost 1 base, J lost 1 base, and 8 bases lay in between.

The chain links TRBV7-3 to TRBJ2-3, with D unclear. This CDR3 has 12 amino acids. Germline V gene data show CDR1 as SGHTA and CDR2 as FQGTGA. Trimming removed 2 bases from V and 6 bases from J, with 6 bases in between. CDR3 region: CASSLAKDTQYF. The DNA of the CDR3 is TGTGCCAGCAGCTTAGCGAAGGATACGCAGTATTTT.

This clonotype was found a few times. V gene TRBV5-8 combines with J gene TRBJ1-2; the match to TRBD1 covers 12 bases. The V gene's germline CDR1 is SGHTS and CDR2 YDEGEE. The V and J ends lost 0 bases and 7 bases, in that order; junction bases with no gene match: 1. The CDR3 is made up of 14 amino acids. CDR3 region: CASSLGDRGLGYTF. CDR3 DNA sequence: TGTGCCAGCAGCTTGGGGGACAGGGGGCTTGGCTACACCTTC.

This clonotype has ten or more counts. This rearrangement joins TRBV7-3 to TRBJ2-1, with D unresolved. The CDR3 sequence is 13 residues long. CDR1 SGHTA and CDR2 FQGTGA come from the germline V gene. V shed 5 bases and J shed 3 bases, with 8 bases lying between them. CDR3 nucleotide sequence: TGTGCCAGCAGCGACGGACGCTACAATGAGCAGTTCTTC. Residues: CASSDGRYNEQFF.

This clonotype was picked up a small number of times. The rearrangement uses TRBV11-2 and TRBJ2-5; 8 bases are a match to TRBD2. After removal of 8 bases from V and 5 bases from J, the junction contained 10 bases not matched to a gene. Germline CDR1 is SGHAT and CDR2 is FQNNGV. The CDR3 covers 14 residues. The CDR3 is CASSRSGSDETQYF. CDR3 nucleotides: TGTGCCAGCTCACGGAGCGGGAGTGACGAGACCCAGTACTTC.

This sequence joins TRBV7-3 and TRBJ2-2; D not certain. From germline, CDR1 is SGHTA and CDR2 FQGTGA. CDR3 length: 15 amino acids. V lost 5 bases, J lost 7 bases, and 17 bases lay in between. The CDR3 sequence is CASSPYRPWGGELFF. The CDR3 DNA follows: TGTGCCAGCAGCCCGTACCGACCCTGGGGCGGGGAGCTGTTTTTT.

This clonotype was observed a few times. The chain recombines TRBV7-2 with TRBJ2-7; 11 positions agree with TRBD2. CDR3 length equals 15 residues. J gave up 2 bases and V 5 bases, and 5 bases lay outside the gene matches. Germline lookup yields CDR1 SGHTA and CDR2 FQGNSA. CDR3 in amino acids: CASSPRLAGPYEQYF. CDR3 bases: TGTGCCAGCAGCCCGAGACTAGCGGGACCCTACGAGCAGTACTTC.

This clonotype was seen ten or more times. V and J are TRBV28 and TRBJ1-1; TRBD1 matches 7 bases. Germline loops: CDR1 MDHEN, CDR2 SYDVKM. V lost 5 bases, J lost 1 base, and 4 bases stayed unmatched. CDR3 size: 14 residues. CDR3 in amino acids: CASSLRQGNTEAFF. CDR3 nucleotides: TGTGCCAGCAGTCTACGACAGGGGAACACTGAAGCTTTCTTT.